A selection of T cell receptor beta chains follows, all from one sample in a study of tumor-infiltrating lymphocytes in primary liver carcinoma. TCRdb re-called the multiplex PCR reads with MiXCR, one entry per CDR3 protein. The sample holds 300,000 to 350,000 distinct CDR3 sequences, less than 65% seen once. Sequenced: peripheral blood. The receptor source for this set is a man aged 40-55 years with primary liver carcinoma and hepatitis B virus infection. Both conserved end residues are part of each CDR3. A D gene is named only where the DNA matches it firmly. Where a row states a size, it is once, few, many or the class of an expanded clone; other rows omit it.

j_call: TRBJ2-3
clone_size: -
d_call: TRBD2
v_call: TRBV11-2
cdr3_nt: TGTGCCAGCAGCTTAGGTCTAGCGGGAGGTTCCATATATACGCAGTATTTT
cdr3_aa: CASSLGLAGGSIYTQYF

j_call: TRBJ2-2
clone_size: few
d_call: -
v_call: TRBV6-2/TRBV6-3
cdr3_nt: TGTGCCAGCACCCCCCTCGGACTTAACGCACCCGGGGAGCTGTTTTTT
cdr3_aa: CASTPLGLNAPGELFF

j_call: TRBJ2-1
clone_size: few
d_call: TRBD2
v_call: TRBV12-3/TRBV12-4
cdr3_nt: TGTGCCAGCAGTTTTTGGACTAGCGGCGGTGAGCAGTTCTTC
cdr3_aa: CASSFWTSGGEQFF

j_call: TRBJ2-3
clone_size: -
d_call: TRBD2
v_call: TRBV6-2/TRBV6-3
cdr3_nt: TGTGCCAGCAGTTACAATGGCGGGAGCATAGATACGCGGTATTTT
cdr3_aa: CASSYNGGSIDTRYF

j_call: TRBJ1-4
clone_size: -
d_call: -
v_call: TRBV11-2
cdr3_nt: TGTGCCGGTAGCCCCCAAACTAATGAAAAGCTGTTTTTT
cdr3_aa: CAGSPQTNEKLFF

j_call: TRBJ2-1
clone_size: -
d_call: TRBD1
v_call: TRBV7-9
cdr3_nt: TGTGCCAGTAGCTCGACAGGGGGGCTTTACAGTGAGCAGTTCTTC
cdr3_aa: CASSSTGGLYSEQFF

j_call: TRBJ2-1
clone_size: -
d_call: -
v_call: TRBV6-2/TRBV6-3
cdr3_nt: TGTGCCAGCAGTTACCACATCTATGAGCAGTTCTTC
cdr3_aa: CASSYHIYEQFF

j_call: TRBJ2-1
clone_size: -
d_call: -
v_call: TRBV11-2
cdr3_nt: TGTGCCAGCAGCTCCCCGGGGCACGTCTACAATGAGCAGTTCTTC
cdr3_aa: CASSSPGHVYNEQFF

j_call: TRBJ2-1
clone_size: -
d_call: -
v_call: TRBV28
cdr3_nt: TGTGCCAGCAGGGTAGGCGGGAACCACAATGAGCAGTTCTTC
cdr3_aa: CASRVGGNHNEQFF

j_call: TRBJ2-1
clone_size: many
d_call: -
v_call: TRBV6-6
cdr3_nt: TGTGCCAGCAGTAACCACCAGCAGGGGATCTACAATGAGCAGTTCTTC
cdr3_aa: CASSNHQQGIYNEQFF

j_call: TRBJ2-1
clone_size: -
d_call: -
v_call: TRBV29-1
cdr3_nt: TGCAGCGTTGAACATGAGGGCAATGAGCAGTTCTTC
cdr3_aa: CSVEHEGNEQFF

j_call: TRBJ2-6
clone_size: -
d_call: -
v_call: TRBV6-5
cdr3_nt: TGTGTCAGCACCGAGTGGGAGGCCAACGTCCTGACTTTC
cdr3_aa: CVSTEWEANVLTF

j_call: TRBJ2-1
clone_size: few
d_call: -
v_call: TRBV13
cdr3_nt: TGTGCCAGCAGCTACCTACACGGAGCTTCGCACAATGAGCAGTTCTTC
cdr3_aa: CASSYLHGASHNEQFF

j_call: TRBJ2-7
clone_size: -
d_call: TRBD2
v_call: TRBV11-2
cdr3_nt: TGTGCCAGCAGCGCTAGCGGGAGGGCTTATGAGCAGCACTTC
cdr3_aa: CASSASGRAYEQHF

j_call: TRBJ2-7
clone_size: few
d_call: TRBD2
v_call: TRBV7-9
cdr3_nt: TGTGCCAGCAGCCGGCGGGGGGAGAGTGAGCAGTACTTC
cdr3_aa: CASSRRGESEQYF

j_call: TRBJ2-2
clone_size: -
d_call: TRBD1
v_call: TRBV5-5
cdr3_nt: TGTGCCAGCAGCCAAACAGGGGGCGCAGGCACCGGGGAGCTGTTTTTT
cdr3_aa: CASSQTGGAGTGELFF

j_call: TRBJ1-5
clone_size: -
d_call: -
v_call: TRBV4-1
cdr3_nt: TGCGCCAGCAGCCAAGATCCCTCGGGGGCTAACAATCAGCTCCAGCATTTT
cdr3_aa: CASSQDPSGANNQLQHF

j_call: TRBJ1-1
clone_size: few
d_call: -
v_call: TRBV30
cdr3_nt: TGTGCCTGGAGTGTGCAGGCGAACACTGAAGCTTTCTTT
cdr3_aa: CAWSVQANTEAFF

j_call: TRBJ1-2
clone_size: -
d_call: TRBD1
v_call: TRBV7-9
cdr3_nt: TGTGCCAGCAGCGACAGGGCCTATGGCTACACCTTC
cdr3_aa: CASSDRAYGYTF

j_call: TRBJ2-3
clone_size: many
d_call: -
v_call: TRBV10-3
cdr3_nt: TGTGCCATCAGGAATCCCACAGATACGCAGTATTTT
cdr3_aa: CAIRNPTDTQYF